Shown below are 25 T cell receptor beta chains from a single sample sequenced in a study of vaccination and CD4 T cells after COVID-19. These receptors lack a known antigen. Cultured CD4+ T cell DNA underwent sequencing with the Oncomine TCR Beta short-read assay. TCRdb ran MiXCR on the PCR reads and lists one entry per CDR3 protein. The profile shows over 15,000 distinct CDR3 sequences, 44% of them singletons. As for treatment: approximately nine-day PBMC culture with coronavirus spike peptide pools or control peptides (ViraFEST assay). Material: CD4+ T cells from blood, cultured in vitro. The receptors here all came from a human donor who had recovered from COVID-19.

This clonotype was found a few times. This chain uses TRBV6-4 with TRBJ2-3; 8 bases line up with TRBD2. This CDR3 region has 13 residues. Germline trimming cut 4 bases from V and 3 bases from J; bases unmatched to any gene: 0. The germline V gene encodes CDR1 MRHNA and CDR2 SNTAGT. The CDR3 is CASSASGTDTQYF. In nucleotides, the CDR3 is TGTGCCAGCAGTGCTAGCGGGACAGATACGCAGTATTTT.

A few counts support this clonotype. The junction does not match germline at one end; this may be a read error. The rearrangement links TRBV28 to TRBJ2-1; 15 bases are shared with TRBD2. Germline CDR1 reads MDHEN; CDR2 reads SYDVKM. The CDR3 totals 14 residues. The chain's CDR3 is CASRMTGTSGRPLF. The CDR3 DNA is TGTGCCAGCAGGATGACCGGGACTAGCGGGAGGCCCCTCTTC.

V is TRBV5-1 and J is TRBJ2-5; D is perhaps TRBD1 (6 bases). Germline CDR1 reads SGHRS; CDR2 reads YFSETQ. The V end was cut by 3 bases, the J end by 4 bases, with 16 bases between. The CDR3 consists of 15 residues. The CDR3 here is CASSSIYRERETQYF. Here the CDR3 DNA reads TGCGCCAGCAGCTCCATTTACAGGGAGCGAGAGACCCAGTACTTC.

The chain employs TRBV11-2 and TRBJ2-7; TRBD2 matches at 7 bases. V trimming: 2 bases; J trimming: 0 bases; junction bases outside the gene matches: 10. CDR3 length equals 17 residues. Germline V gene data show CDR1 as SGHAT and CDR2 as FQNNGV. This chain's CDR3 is CASSLRRAGTSSYEQYF. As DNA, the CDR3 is TGTGCCAGCAGCTTAAGGCGAGCGGGAACTAGCTCCTACGAGCAGTACTTC.

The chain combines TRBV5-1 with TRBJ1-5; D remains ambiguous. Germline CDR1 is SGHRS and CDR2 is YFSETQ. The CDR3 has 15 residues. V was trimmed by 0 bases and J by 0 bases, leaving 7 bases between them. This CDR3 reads CASSLDSYSNQPQHF. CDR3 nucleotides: TGCGCCAGCAGCTTGGACAGCTATAGCAATCAGCCCCAGCATTTT.

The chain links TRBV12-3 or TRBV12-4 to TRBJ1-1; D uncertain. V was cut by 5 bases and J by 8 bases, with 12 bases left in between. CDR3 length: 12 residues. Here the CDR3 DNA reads TGTGCCAGCAGTGACCTGGCGAGGGAAGCTTTCTTT. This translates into CASSDLAREAFF.

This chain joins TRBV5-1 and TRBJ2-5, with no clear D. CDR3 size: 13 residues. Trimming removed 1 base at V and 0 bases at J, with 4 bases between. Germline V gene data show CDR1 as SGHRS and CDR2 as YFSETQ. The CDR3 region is CASSLNYQETQYF. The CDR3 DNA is TGCGCCAGCAGCTTGAACTACCAAGAGACCCAGTACTTC.

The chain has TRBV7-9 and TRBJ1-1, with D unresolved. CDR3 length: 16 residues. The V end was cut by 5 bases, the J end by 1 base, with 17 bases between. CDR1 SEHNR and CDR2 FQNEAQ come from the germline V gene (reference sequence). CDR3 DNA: TGTGCCAGCAGCCCTATGACGCGAGGGAGGAACACTGAAGCTTTCTTT. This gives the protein CASSPMTRGRNTEAFF.

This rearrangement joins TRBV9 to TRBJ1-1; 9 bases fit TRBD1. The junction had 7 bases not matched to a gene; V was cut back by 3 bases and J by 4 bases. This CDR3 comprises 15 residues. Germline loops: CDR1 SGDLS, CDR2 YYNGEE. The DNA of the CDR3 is TGTGCCAGCAGCGCGAGCGGGACAGGGCTCACTGAAGCTTTCTTT. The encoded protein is CASSASGTGLTEAFF.

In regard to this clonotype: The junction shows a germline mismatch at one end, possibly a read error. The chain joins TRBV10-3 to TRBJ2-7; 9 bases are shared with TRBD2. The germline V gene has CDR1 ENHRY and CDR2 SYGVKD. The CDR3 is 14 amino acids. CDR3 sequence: CASSSAGGVREQYF. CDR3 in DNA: TGTGCCAGCAGTTCGGCGGGAGGGGTTCGCGAGCAGTACTTC.

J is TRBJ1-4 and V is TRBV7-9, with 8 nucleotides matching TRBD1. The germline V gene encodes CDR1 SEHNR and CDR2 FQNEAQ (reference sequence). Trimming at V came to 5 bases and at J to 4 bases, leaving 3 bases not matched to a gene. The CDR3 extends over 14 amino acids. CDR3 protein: CASSLGQDNEKLFF. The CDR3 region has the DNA TGTGCCAGCAGCCTGGGACAGGATAATGAAAAACTGTTTTTT.

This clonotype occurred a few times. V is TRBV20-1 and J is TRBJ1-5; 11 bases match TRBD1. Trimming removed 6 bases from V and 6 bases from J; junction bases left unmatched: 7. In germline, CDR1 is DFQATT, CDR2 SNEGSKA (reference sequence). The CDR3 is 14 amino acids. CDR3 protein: CSANPGTGGQPQHF. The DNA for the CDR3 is TGCAGTGCAAACCCCGGGACAGGGGGTCAGCCCCAGCATTTT.

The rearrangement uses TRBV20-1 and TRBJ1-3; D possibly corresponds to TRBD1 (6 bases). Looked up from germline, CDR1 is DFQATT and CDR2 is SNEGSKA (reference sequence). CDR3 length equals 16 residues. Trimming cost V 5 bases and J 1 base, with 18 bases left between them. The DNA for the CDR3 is TGCAGTGCTGGGGATGGGGGTACAGGGTCTGGAAACACCATATATTTT. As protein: CSAGDGGTGSGNTIYF.

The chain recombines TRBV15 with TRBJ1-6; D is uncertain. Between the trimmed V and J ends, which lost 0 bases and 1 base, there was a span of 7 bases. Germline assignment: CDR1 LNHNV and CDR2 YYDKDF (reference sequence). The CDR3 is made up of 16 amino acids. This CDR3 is CATSRDVWSYNSPLHF. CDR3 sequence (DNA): TGTGCCACCAGCAGAGATGTGTGGTCCTATAATTCACCCCTCCACTTT.

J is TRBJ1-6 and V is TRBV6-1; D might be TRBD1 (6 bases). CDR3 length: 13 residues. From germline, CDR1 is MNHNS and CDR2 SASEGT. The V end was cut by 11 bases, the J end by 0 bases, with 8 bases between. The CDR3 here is CAGQSSYNSPLHF. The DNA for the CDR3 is TGTGCCGGACAGAGCTCCTATAATTCACCCCTCCACTTT.

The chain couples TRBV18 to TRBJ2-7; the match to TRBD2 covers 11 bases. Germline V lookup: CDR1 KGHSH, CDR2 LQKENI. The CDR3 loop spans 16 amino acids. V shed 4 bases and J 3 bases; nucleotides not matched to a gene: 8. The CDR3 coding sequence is TGTGCCAGCTCACGAGAGGGACTAGCGGCAAACTACGAGCAGTACTTC. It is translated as CASSREGLAANYEQYF.

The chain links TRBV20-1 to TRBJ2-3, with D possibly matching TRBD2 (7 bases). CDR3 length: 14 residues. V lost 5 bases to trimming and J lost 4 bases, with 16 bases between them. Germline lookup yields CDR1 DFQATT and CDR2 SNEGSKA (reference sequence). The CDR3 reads CSAGGGGSSDTQYF. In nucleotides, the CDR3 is TGCAGTGCTGGGGGGGGCGGGAGCTCAGATACGCAGTATTTT.

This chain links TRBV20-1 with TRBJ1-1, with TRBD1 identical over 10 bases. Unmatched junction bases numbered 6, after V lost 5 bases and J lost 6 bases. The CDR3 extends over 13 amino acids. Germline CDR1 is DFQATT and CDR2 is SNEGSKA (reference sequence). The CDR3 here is CSAAGTGEAEAFF. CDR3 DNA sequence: TGCAGTGCTGCCGGGACAGGGGAAGCTGAAGCTTTCTTT.

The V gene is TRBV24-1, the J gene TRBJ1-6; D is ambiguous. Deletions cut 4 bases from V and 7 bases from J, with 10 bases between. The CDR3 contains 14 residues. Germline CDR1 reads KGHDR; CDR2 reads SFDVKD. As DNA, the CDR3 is TGTGCCACCAGTGACGCCTCTCGGAATTCACCCCTCCACTTT. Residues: CATSDASRNSPLHF.

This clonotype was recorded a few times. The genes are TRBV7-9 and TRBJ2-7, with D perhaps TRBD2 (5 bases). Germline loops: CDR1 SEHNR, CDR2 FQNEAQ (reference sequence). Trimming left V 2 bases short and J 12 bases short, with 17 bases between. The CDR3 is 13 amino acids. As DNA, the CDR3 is TGTGCCAGCAGCTTATATGAGAACACGGGGTCGTACTTC. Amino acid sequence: CASSLYENTGSYF.

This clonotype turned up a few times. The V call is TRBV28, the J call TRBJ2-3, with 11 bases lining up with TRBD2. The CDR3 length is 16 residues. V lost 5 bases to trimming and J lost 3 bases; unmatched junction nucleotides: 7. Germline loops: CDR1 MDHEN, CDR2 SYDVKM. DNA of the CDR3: TGTGCCAGCAGTGCCCGACTAGCGGGAAGGACAGATACGCAGTATTTT. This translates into CASSARLAGRTDTQYF.

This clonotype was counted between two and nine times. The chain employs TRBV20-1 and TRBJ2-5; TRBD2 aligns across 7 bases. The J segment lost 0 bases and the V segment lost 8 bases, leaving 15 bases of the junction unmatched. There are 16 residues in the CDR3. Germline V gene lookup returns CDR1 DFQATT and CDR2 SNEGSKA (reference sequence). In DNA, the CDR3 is TGCAGTACAACAACCCCGGGGCTAGCGGACCAAGAGACCCAGTACTTC. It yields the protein CSTTTPGLADQETQYF.

The CDR3 DNA reads as TGCGCCAGCAGCCTTAGCGGAAACACAGATACGCAGTATTTT. Translation gives CASSLSGNTDTQYF. The chain joins TRBV5-1 to TRBJ2-3; perhaps TRBD2 as D (6 bases). Trimming took 4 bases from V and 2 from J, leaving 11 bases between them. This CDR3 is built from 14 residues. Germline V gene sequence: CDR1 SGHRS, CDR2 YFSETQ.

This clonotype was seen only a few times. The CDR3 region is CASKANRVSTDTQYF. For the CDR3, the DNA is TGCGCCAGTAAAGCGAACAGGGTTAGCACAGATACGCAGTATTTT. The J gene is TRBJ2-3, the V gene TRBV4-1; TRBD1 might be the D (6 bases). The germline gives CDR1 MGHRA, CDR2 YSYEKL. V shed 9 bases and J shed 0 bases, with 16 bases lying between them. CDR3 length: 15 amino acids.

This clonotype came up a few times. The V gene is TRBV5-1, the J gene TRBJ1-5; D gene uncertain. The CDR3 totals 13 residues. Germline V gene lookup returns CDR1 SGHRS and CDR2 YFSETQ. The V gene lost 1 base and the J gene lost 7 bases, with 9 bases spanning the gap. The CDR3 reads CASSLSPEQPQHF. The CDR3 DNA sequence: TGCGCCAGCAGCTTGTCGCCCGAGCAGCCCCAGCATTTT.